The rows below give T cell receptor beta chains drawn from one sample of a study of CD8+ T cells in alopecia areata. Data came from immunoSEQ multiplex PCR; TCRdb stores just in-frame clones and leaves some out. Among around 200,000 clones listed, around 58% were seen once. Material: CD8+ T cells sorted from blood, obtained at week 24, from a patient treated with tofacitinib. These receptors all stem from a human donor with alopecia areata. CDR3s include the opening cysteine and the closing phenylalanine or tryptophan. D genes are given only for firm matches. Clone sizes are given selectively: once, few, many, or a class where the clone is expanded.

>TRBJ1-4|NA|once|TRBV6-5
CASSYGRDEKLFF
TGTGCCAGCAGTTACGGGCGGGATGAAAAACTGTTTTTT
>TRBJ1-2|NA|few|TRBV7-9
CASSLGSQRGYTF
TGTGCCAGCAGCTTAGGTTCACAGCGTGGCTACACCTTC
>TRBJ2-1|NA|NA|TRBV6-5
CASSYSMSGDNEQFF
TGTGCCAGCAGTTACTCGATGTCGGGGGACAATGAGCAGTTCTTC
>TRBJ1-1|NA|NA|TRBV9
CASSVGFGSHTEAFF
TGTGCCAGCAGCGTAGGATTCGGTAGTCACACTGAAGCTTTCTTT
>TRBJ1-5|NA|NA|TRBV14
CASSQGQGNQPQHF
TGTGCCAGCAGCCAAGGACAGGGCAATCAGCCCCAGCATTTT
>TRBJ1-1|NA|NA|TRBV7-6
CASSLFLGENTEAFF
TGTGCCAGCAGCTTATTTTTAGGGGAGAACACTGAAGCTTTCTTT
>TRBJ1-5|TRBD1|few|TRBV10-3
CAISETGGAQPQHF
TGTGCCATCAGTGAAACAGGGGGGGCACAGCCCCAGCATTTT
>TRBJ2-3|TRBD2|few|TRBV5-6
CASSLGTAGDTDTQYF
TGTGCCAGCAGCTTGGGGACCGCGGGAGACACAGATACGCAGTATTTT
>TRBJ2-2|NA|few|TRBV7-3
CASSSSGGELFF
TGTGCCAGCAGCTCATCGGGCGGGGAGCTGTTTTTT
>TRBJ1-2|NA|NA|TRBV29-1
CSVEERGRIYGYTF
TGCAGCGTTGAAGAGCGGGGAAGAATCTATGGCTACACCTTC
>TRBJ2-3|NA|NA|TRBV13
CASSLVDTQYF
TGTGCCAGCAGCTTAGTAGATACGCAGTATTTT
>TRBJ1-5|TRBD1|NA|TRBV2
CASRTTGGNQPQHF
TGTGCCAGCAGGACGACAGGGGGCAATCAGCCCCAGCATTTT
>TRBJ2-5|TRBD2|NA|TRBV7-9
CASWGGQETQYF
TGTGCCTCTTGGGGGGGCCAAGAGACCCAGTACTTC
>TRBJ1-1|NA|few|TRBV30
CAWSVPGTLLANTEAFF
TGTGCCTGGAGTGTACCTGGAACACTACTAGCGAACACTGAAGCTTTCTTT
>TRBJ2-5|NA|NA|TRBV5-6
CASSGTLEETQYF
TGTGCCAGCAGCGGGACATTGGAGGAGACCCAGTACTTC
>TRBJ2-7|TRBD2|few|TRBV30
CAWTPGGRGEQYF
TGTGCCTGGACGCCGGGAGGGCGAGGTGAGCAGTACTTC
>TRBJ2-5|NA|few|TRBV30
CASSLGAYQETQYF
TGTGCCTCCAGTTTAGGGGCGTACCAAGAGACCCAGTACTTC
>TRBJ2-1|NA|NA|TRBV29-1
CSADEGFREQFF
TGCAGCGCCGACGAGGGGTTTCGGGAGCAGTTCTTC
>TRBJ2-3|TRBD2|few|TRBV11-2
CASSLGGRGPDTQYF
TGTGCCAGCAGCTTAGGTGGGAGGGGACCAGATACGCAGTATTTT
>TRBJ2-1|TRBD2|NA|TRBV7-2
CASSLVLLAGFSYNEQFF
TGTGCCAGCAGCTTAGTCTTGCTAGCGGGGTTCTCCTACAATGAGCAGTTCTTC
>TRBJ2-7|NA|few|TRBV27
CASSSRQDLPGEQYF
TGTGCCAGCAGTTCCCGACAGGACCTACCGGGCGAGCAGTACTTC
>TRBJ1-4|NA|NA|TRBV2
CATLAGYNEKLFF
TGTGCCACCTTAGCGGGGTATAATGAAAAACTGTTTTTT
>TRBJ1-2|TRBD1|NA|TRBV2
CASYHRQGPNLYGYTF
TGTGCCAGCTACCACCGACAGGGCCCCAACCTCTATGGCTACACCTTC
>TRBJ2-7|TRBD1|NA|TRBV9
CASSSTGGNQYF
TGTGCCAGCAGCTCAACAGGGGGGAATCAGTACTTC
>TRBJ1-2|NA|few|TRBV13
CASSYTGTEGYTF
TGTGCCAGCAGCTACACAGGGACGGAAGGCTACACCTTC
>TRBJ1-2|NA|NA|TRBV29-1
CSVESGSYGYTF
TGCAGCGTTGAATCAGGGTCCTATGGCTACACCTTC
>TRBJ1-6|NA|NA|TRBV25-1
CAVGDSPLHF
TGTGCGGTCGGCGATTCACCCCTCCACTTT
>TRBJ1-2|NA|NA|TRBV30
CAWSVGSGYTF
TGTGCCTGGAGTGTAGGCTCTGGCTACACCTTC
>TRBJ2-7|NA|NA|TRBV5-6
CASSLTDYEQYF
TGTGCCAGCAGCTTGACAGACTACGAGCAGTACTTC
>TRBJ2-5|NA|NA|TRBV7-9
CASSRTQTVTQETQYF
TGTGCCAGCAGCCGTACGCAAACAGTCACCCAAGAGACCCAGTACTTC
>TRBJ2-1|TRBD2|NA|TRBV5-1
CASSLGLAGEDEQFF
TGCGCCAGCAGCTTGGGTCTAGCGGGGGAGGATGAGCAGTTCTTC
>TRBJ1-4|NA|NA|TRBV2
CAKNRAGGRENEKLFF
TGTGCCAAGAACCGGGCCGGCGGCAGGGAAAATGAAAAACTGTTTTTT
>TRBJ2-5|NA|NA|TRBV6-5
CASSYSRETQYF
TGTGCCAGCAGTTACTCGAGGGAGACCCAGTACTTC
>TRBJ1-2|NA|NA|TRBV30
CAWRDGPGYTF
TGTGCCTGGAGGGACGGCCCAGGCTACACCTTC
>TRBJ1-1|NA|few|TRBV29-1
CSATLTGQDTEAFF
TGCAGCGCCACACTCACAGGGCAGGACACTGAAGCTTTCTTT
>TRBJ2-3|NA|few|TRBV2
CASSEWDRTLDTQYF
TGTGCCAGCAGTGAGTGGGATAGGACACTAGATACGCAGTATTTT
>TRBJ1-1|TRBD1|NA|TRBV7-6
CASSRYGGGTGDTEAFF
TGTGCCAGCAGCCGATACGGCGGGGGGACAGGGGACACTGAAGCTTTCTTT
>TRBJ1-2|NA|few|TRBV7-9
CASTHGGDYGYTF
TGTGCCAGCACCCATGGGGGGGACTATGGCTACACCTTC
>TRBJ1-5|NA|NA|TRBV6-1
CASSEKRTTISQPQHF
TGTGCCAGCAGTGAGAAAAGGACAACAATCTCTCAGCCCCAGCATTTT
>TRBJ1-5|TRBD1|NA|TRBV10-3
CAIKEGARQPQHF
TGTGCCATCAAAGAGGGGGCTCGTCAGCCCCAGCATTTT
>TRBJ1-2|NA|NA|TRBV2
CASSMARGDGYTF
TGTGCCAGCAGTATGGCCAGGGGAGACGGCTACACCTTC
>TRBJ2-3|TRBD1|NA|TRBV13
CASSTQTGLDTQYF
TGTGCCAGCAGCACCCAGACAGGGTTGGATACGCAGTATTTT
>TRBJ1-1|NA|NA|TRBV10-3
CAITLGVDRNTEAFF
TGTGCCATCACCCTGGGGGTAGATAGGAACACTGAAGCTTTCTTT
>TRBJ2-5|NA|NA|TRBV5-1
CASSLDRDSGQETQYF
TGCGCCAGCAGCTTGGATCGGGATAGCGGACAAGAGACCCAGTACTTC
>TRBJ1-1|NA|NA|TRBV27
CASSLFSSGIAEAFF
TGTGCCAGCAGTTTATTTAGTTCCGGGATCGCTGAAGCTTTCTTT
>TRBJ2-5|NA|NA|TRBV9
CASSGLENQETQYF
TGTGCCAGCAGTGGACTGGAAAACCAAGAGACCCAGTACTTC